This entry features one T cell receptor beta chain sequence. The data are from a study of shared clonotypes between healthy human individuals. The CDR3 spans 15 residues. V lost 4 bases and J lost 9; bases outside the gene matches: 7. Germline loops: CDR1 MNHEY, CDR2 SMNVEV (reference sequence). Profiled with immunoSEQ multiplex PCR; TCRdb holds only in-frame clones, not every one. The sample lists fewer than 2.5 million clones; over 85% were seen once. The split of CD4+ cells yielded CD45RA+ naive and CD45RA-negative memory subsets. Sequenced sample: naive CD4+ T cells from PBMCs. Subset reported: CD45RA+ positively selected. The chain is built from TRBV27 and TRBJ2-1; TRBD2 agrees at 12 bases. The sequence derives from a man aged 18-30 years in good health. Some clones in this sample may be carry-over from other donors' samples. CDR3 in amino acids: CASSSELAGGVEQFF. CDR3 nucleotide sequence: TGTGCCAGCAGTTCAGAACTAGCGGGAGGTGTTGAGCAGTTCTTC.